One sample yielded the 5 T cell receptor beta chains listed below, sequenced in a study of metastatic and nonmetastatic thyroid tumors. Thyroid surgery had not been preceded by any treatment in any patient. TCRdb reprocessed the PCR reads via MiXCR. The sample yields tens of thousands of clones, roughly a quarter seen once. Sequenced material: blood. Every receptor here comes from a female donor with papillary thyroid cancer or a benign thyroid nodule (not recorded which). Some clones in this sample may be carry-over from other donors' samples.

The chain recombines TRBV28 with TRBJ2-1, with 8 bases lining up with TRBD2. The V segment lost 3 bases and the J segment 0 bases; nucleotides outside the gene matches: 4. The CDR3 has 16 amino acids. Looked up from germline, CDR1 is MDHEN and CDR2 is SYDVKM. The DNA for the CDR3 is TGTGCCAGCAGTTTGTTACGGGAGGGCTCCTACAATGAGCAGTTCTTC. This encodes CASSLLREGSYNEQFF. Variable domain in full (rest from reference TRBV28 and TRBJ2-1): DVKVTQSSRYLVKRTGEKVFLECVQDMDHENMFWYRQDPGLGLRLIYFSYDVKMKEKGDIPEGYSVSREKKERFSLILESASTNQTSMYLCASSLLREGSYNEQFFGPGTRLTVL.

This clone is medium-sized within its sample. V gene TRBV28 combines with J gene TRBJ2-2; TRBD1 matches 9 bases. Germline-derived CDR1 and CDR2 are MDHEN and SYDVKM. The CDR3 has 16 amino acids. The V segment lost 5 bases and the J segment 7 bases; nucleotides outside the gene matches: 11. The CDR3 spells CASSPRPGQGFGELFF. The DNA for the CDR3 is TGTGCCAGCAGTCCTAGGCCGGGACAGGGCTTCGGGGAGCTGTTTTTT.

The CDR3 is CASSQSGLAGETQYF. CDR3 DNA sequence: TGCGCCAGCAGCCAGTCCGGACTAGCGGGAGAGACCCAGTACTTC. The chain is built from TRBV4-3 and TRBJ2-5; 11 bases match TRBD2. V shed 3 bases and J 4 bases; nucleotides not matched to a gene: 4. CDR1 is LGHNA, CDR2 YSLEER, per germline. There are 15 residues in the CDR3.

V and J are TRBV6-1 and TRBJ1-3; TRBD1 agrees at 8 bases. The CDR3 length is 15 residues. Unmatched junction bases numbered 8, after V lost 10 bases and J lost 0 bases. CDR1 is MNHNS, CDR2 SASEGT, per germline. As DNA, the CDR3 is TGTGCCACCACGCGACAGGGGAACTCTGGAAACACCATATATTTT. Translated, it gives CATTRQGNSGNTIYF.

This clone has at least ten counts. The chain combines TRBV11-3 with TRBJ2-2; D unclear. CDR3 size: 14 residues. The germline V gene has CDR1 SGHNT and CDR2 YENEEA. Trimming took 3 bases from V and 4 from J, leaving 9 bases between them. In DNA form, the CDR3 reads TGTGCCAGCAGCTTCGAACAGACCACCGGGGAGCTGTTTTTT. Its protein is CASSFEQTTGELFF.